The 27 T cell receptor beta chains in this list originate from one sample, sequenced in a study of blood T cell repertoires in COVID-19. Assay used: immunoSEQ multiplex PCR; TCRdb lists only in-frame clones, some missing. The table has around 74,000 clones, around 88% seen once. The sequenced sample was peripheral blood. The receptors here all came from a man aged 30 to 39 with acute or convalescent COVID-19.

The V gene is TRBV7-2, the J gene TRBJ2-2, with 12 bases identical to TRBD2. CDR3 size: 15 residues. The V segment lost 5 bases and the J segment 3 bases; nucleotides outside the gene matches: 1. From germline, CDR1 is SGHTA and CDR2 FQGNSA. This chain's CDR3 is CASSRTSGDTGELFF. The CDR3 region has the DNA TGTGCCAGCAGCCGGACTAGCGGGGACACCGGGGAGCTGTTTTTT.

This sequence joins TRBV10-3 and TRBJ2-3; 11 bases map to TRBD2. CDR1 and CDR2 (germline): ENHRY, SYGVKD. The junction had 3 bases not matched to a gene; V was cut back by 6 bases and J by 4 bases. CDR3 length: 14 residues. CDR3 nucleotides: TGTGCCATCAGCCCGGGACTAGCGGCAGATACGCAGTATTTT. Amino acid sequence: CAISPGLAADTQYF.

The rearrangement uses TRBV5-4 and TRBJ2-7, with D perhaps matching TRBD2 (6 bases). The CDR3 is 16 residues long. The germline V and J ends were trimmed by 4 bases and 0 bases, with 17 bases remaining between them. Germline V gives CDR1 SGHNT, CDR2 YYREEE (reference sequence). Here the CDR3 DNA reads TGTGCCAGCAGCATGGGACTTTCCTCCGGCTCCTACGAGCAGTACTTC. Encoded protein: CASSMGLSSGSYEQYF.

A single count supports this clone. The chain is built from TRBV28 and TRBJ2-3; a weak D match, TRBD1 (5 bases). Trimming removed 5 bases at V and 0 bases at J, with 15 bases between. Germline V gives CDR1 MDHEN, CDR2 SYDVKM. This CDR3 is built from 16 residues. The CDR3 DNA reads as TGTGCCAGCAGTCCTATAAGCAGGGCTAGCACAGATACGCAGTATTTT. This encodes CASSPISRASTDTQYF.

The chain has TRBV10-1 and TRBJ2-6; 8 bases fit TRBD1. Germline V gene lookup returns CDR1 WNHNN and CDR2 SYGVQD (reference sequence). After removal of 6 bases from V and 0 bases from J, the junction contained 7 bases not matched to a gene. The CDR3 runs to 17 residues. CDR3 DNA sequence: TGCGCCAGCAGGGATAAGGGACAGGCCTCTGGGGCCAACGTCCTGACTTTC. This translates into CASRDKGQASGANVLTF.

The gene calls are TRBV19 and TRBJ2-5; D is ambiguous. The V gene lost 4 bases and the J gene lost 1 base, with 13 bases spanning the gap. Germline-derived CDR1 and CDR2 are LNHDA and SQIVND (reference sequence). This CDR3 is built from 15 residues. CDR3 amino acids: CASSTRIDGQETQYF. The DNA for the CDR3 is TGTGCCAGTAGTACCAGGATCGATGGCCAAGAGACCCAGTACTTC.

The rearrangement uses TRBV19 and TRBJ1-2; 8 bases align to TRBD1. This CDR3 spans 14 amino acids. Unmatched junction bases numbered 11, after V lost 7 bases and J lost 7 bases. The germline V gene has CDR1 LNHDA and CDR2 SQIVND (reference sequence). In DNA form, the CDR3 reads TGTGCCAGTACTAGCGGACAGGGCGATTTTGGCTACACCTTC. This codes for CASTSGQGDFGYTF.

The chain joins TRBV4-3 to TRBJ2-4; 7 bases agree with TRBD1. V lost 0 bases, J lost 8 bases, and 4 bases stayed unmatched. The germline CDR1 and CDR2 sequences are LGHNA and YSLEER. The CDR3 extends over 14 amino acids. CDR3 sequence (DNA): TGCGCCAGCAGCCAAGACAGGGGGAGTGACATTCAGTACTTC. Translation gives CASSQDRGSDIQYF.

The V and J genes are TRBV7-2 and TRBJ2-7, with TRBD2 matching 7 bases. Germline V gene sequence: CDR1 SGHTA, CDR2 FQGNSA. The CDR3 covers 13 residues. V shed 3 bases and J 6 bases; nucleotides not matched to a gene: 5. DNA for the CDR3: TGTGCCAGCAGCTTGGGCGGGAGTCCCGAGCAGTACTTC. It encodes CASSLGGSPEQYF.

The chain employs TRBV6-5 and TRBJ1-1; 7 bases match TRBD1. Germline values: CDR1 MNHEY, CDR2 SVGAGI. CDR3 size: 15 residues. J was trimmed by 1 base and V by 0 bases; bases with no gene match: 2. The CDR3 spells CASSYSGTANTEAFF. CDR3 sequence (DNA): TGTGCCAGCAGTTACTCGGGGACAGCGAACACTGAAGCTTTCTTT.

The table lists this clone with a count of one. The chain carries TRBV5-6 and TRBJ2-7, with 7 bases aligning to TRBD1. This CDR3 spans 16 amino acids. The V gene end was trimmed by 3 bases and the J gene end by 2 bases; junction bases not matched to a gene: 11. The germline gives CDR1 SGHDT, CDR2 YYEEEE. CDR3 sequence reads: CASSSNLQGFAYEQYF. The DNA for the CDR3 is TGTGCCAGCAGCTCAAATTTACAGGGGTTCGCCTACGAGCAGTACTTC.

This chain connects TRBV28 to TRBJ2-1, with 11 nucleotides matching TRBD2. With 8 bases clipped from V and 3 bases from J, the junction kept 6 bases outside the gene matches. The CDR3 covers 15 residues. CDR1 is MDHEN, CDR2 SYDVKM, per germline. Here the CDR3 DNA reads TGTGCCAGCGGGCCTAGCGGGAGGCACTACAATGAGCAGTTCTTC. Its protein is CASGPSGRHYNEQFF.

The rearrangement uses TRBV9 and TRBJ2-2; tentatively, D is TRBD2 (6 bases). CDR3 length: 14 residues. Germline lookup yields CDR1 SGDLS and CDR2 YYNGEE. The ends were cut back, 5 bases at V and 6 bases at J, with 14 bases in the middle. CDR3 in DNA: TGTGCCAGCAGTCGGGACTTTAACTCCGGGGAGCTGTTTTTT. Amino acids: CASSRDFNSGELFF. Full variable domain (rest looked up from reference TRBV9 and TRBJ2-2): DSGVTQTPKHLITATGQRVTLRCSPRSGDLSVYWYQQSLDQGLQFLIQYYNGEERAKGNILERFSAQQFPDLHSELNLSSLELGDSALYFCASSRDFNSGELFFGEGSRLTVL.

V and J are TRBV28 and TRBJ1-2, with 11 positions matching TRBD1. The CDR3 runs 17 residues. CDR1 is MDHEN and CDR2 is SYDVKM in the germline V gene. V was pared by 1 base and J by 6 bases, with 10 bases of the junction left unmatched. The CDR3 reads CASSLYPRTGGWDGYTF. The DNA for the CDR3 is TGTGCCAGCAGTTTATATCCCCGGACAGGGGGCTGGGATGGCTACACCTTC.

This clone has a single count. The chain employs TRBV28 and TRBJ1-2, with a tentative D call TRBD1 (5 bases). This CDR3 region has 12 residues. V was shortened by 8 bases and J by 0 bases, with 7 bases between the two germline ends. Germline CDR1 is MDHEN and CDR2 is SYDVKM. CDR3 residues: CASYRSNYGYTF. The CDR3 nucleotides are TGTGCCAGCTACAGGTCTAACTATGGCTACACCTTC.

The CDR3, as DNA: TGCGCCAGCAGCCAAGAAAGGACTAGCGGGGTCAAAAACATTCAGTACTTC. It is translated as CASSQERTSGVKNIQYF. This chain links TRBV4-3 with TRBJ2-4; 12 nucleotides line up with TRBD2. CDR1 is LGHNA and CDR2 is YSLEER in the germline V gene. V shed 0 bases, J shed 3 bases, and the junction held 3 bases outside the gene matches. The CDR3 is 17 residues long.

The chain combines TRBV7-2 with TRBJ2-5; weak D call: TRBD2 (6 bases). The CDR3 loop spans 16 amino acids. V gave up 1 base and J gave up 4 bases, with 16 bases separating them. Germline loops: CDR1 SGHTA, CDR2 FQGNSA. The CDR3 loop is CASSLDGGRRGETQYF. In DNA, the CDR3 is TGTGCCAGCAGCTTAGACGGAGGGAGGAGAGGAGAGACCCAGTACTTC. Combining the CDR3 with reference TRBV7-2 and TRBJ2-5 gives the whole variable domain GAGVSQSPSNKVTEKGKDVELRCDPISGHTALYWYRQSLGQGLEFLIYFQGNSAPDKSGLPSDRFSAERTGGSVSTLTIQRTQQEDSAVYLCASSLDGGRRGETQYFGPGTRLLVL.

The rearrangement joins TRBV7-2 to TRBJ1-3, with a possible D match to TRBD1 (5 bases). Per germline, CDR1 SGHTA and CDR2 FQGNSA. CDR3 length equals 15 residues. V lost 3 bases to trimming and J lost 6 bases, with 15 bases between them. CDR3: CASSLGGTGSNTIYF. CDR3 DNA sequence: TGTGCCAGCAGCTTGGGGGGGACGGGTTCAAACACCATATATTTT.

This clone is a singleton in its sample. The rearrangement joins TRBV7-6 to TRBJ2-7, with TRBD1 matching 8 bases. The CDR3 contains 14 residues. CDR1 is SGHVS, CDR2 FNYEAQ, per germline. The V gene end was trimmed by 5 bases and the J gene end by 1 base; junction bases not matched to a gene: 4. This CDR3 reads CASSPRQGSYEQYF. CDR3 nucleotides: TGTGCCAGCAGCCCTCGACAGGGGTCCTACGAGCAGTACTTC.

The rearrangement uses TRBV4-2 and TRBJ2-7; TRBD2 matches 12 bases. Germline lookup yields CDR1 LGHNA and CDR2 YNFKEQ. V lost 2 bases and J lost 6; bases outside the gene matches: 5. The CDR3 runs 15 residues. CDR3 loop: CASSQRLAGVSEQYF. For the CDR3, the DNA is TGTGCCAGCAGCCAAAGACTAGCGGGAGTCAGCGAGCAGTACTTC.

The chain employs TRBV2 and TRBJ2-5; D is perhaps TRBD1 (5 bases). The germline V gene encodes CDR1 SNHLY and CDR2 FYNNEI. This CDR3 is built from 12 residues. V lost 7 bases to trimming and J lost 2 bases, with 8 bases between them. This CDR3 is CASTDRQETQYF. CDR3 in DNA: TGTGCCAGCACCGACAGACAAGAGACCCAGTACTTC.

The chain is built from TRBV2 and TRBJ1-2; TRBD1 aligns across 7 bases. Germline V CDR1 and CDR2: SNHLY, FYNNEI. Trimming removed 6 bases from V and 7 bases from J; junction bases left unmatched: 8. This CDR3 region has 13 residues. CDR3 amino acids: CASRNRGLGGYTF. In nucleotides, the CDR3 is TGTGCCAGCAGAAACAGGGGTTTGGGTGGCTACACCTTC.

V gene TRBV2 combines with J gene TRBJ2-3; 12 nucleotides line up with TRBD2. The CDR3 is 15 amino acids. V lost 5 bases, J lost 0 bases, and 0 bases stayed unmatched. Germline-derived CDR1 and CDR2 are SNHLY and FYNNEI. CDR3 DNA sequence: TGTGCCAGCAGTCTAGCGGGAGGGAGCACAGATACGCAGTATTTT. This translates into CASSLAGGSTDTQYF.

V gene TRBV6-2 or TRBV6-3 combines with J gene TRBJ2-7; possibly TRBD2 for D (6 bases). This CDR3 contains 17 residues. V was trimmed by 3 bases and J by 0 bases, leaving 18 bases between them. Germline CDR1 MNHEY, CDR2 SVGEGT. CDR3 nucleotides: TGTGCCAGCAGTTATCGCGGGGCCGAGCTTCCCTCCTACGAGCAGTACTTC. It codes for CASSYRGAELPSYEQYF.

This chain joins TRBV6-5 and TRBJ2-7; D is perhaps TRBD1 (6 bases). Trimming shortened V by 6 bases and J by 4 bases, and 13 bases separated the two germline ends. CDR3 length: 13 amino acids. In germline, CDR1 is MNHEY, CDR2 SVGAGI. The DNA of the CDR3 is TGTGCCAGCAGAAGGGACATCGGGTACGAGCAGTACTTC. This gives the protein CASRRDIGYEQYF.

This clone was seen a handful of times. The chain uses TRBV6-4 and TRBJ1-1, with D perhaps matching TRBD1 (6 bases). The CDR3 length is 13 residues. The germline gives CDR1 MRHNA, CDR2 SNTAGT. V was shortened by 2 bases and J by 2 bases, with 6 bases between the two germline ends. CDR3 sequence reads: CASSDGTNTEAFF. The CDR3 nucleotides are TGTGCCAGCAGTGACGGGACAAACACTGAAGCTTTCTTT.

This clone was observed a single time. The rearrangement joins TRBV6-4 to TRBJ1-1, with D possibly being TRBD1 (5 bases). V lost 2 bases to trimming and J lost 1 base, with 5 bases between them. The germline gives CDR1 MRHNA, CDR2 SNTAGT. The CDR3 loop spans 13 amino acids. The CDR3 DNA reads as TGTGCCAGCAGTGACAGGGGGAACACTGAAGCTTTCTTT. Amino acid sequence: CASSDRGNTEAFF.